Listed here are 22 T cell receptor beta chains from one sample, sequenced in a study of identical twins. MiXCR was run by TCRdb on the 5' RACE reads, yielding one entry per CDR3 protein. The data show around 1.7 million distinct CDR3 sequences, about 30% seen once. The sample was cord blood. Every receptor here comes from a newborn girl in good health.

V is TRBV4-1 and J is TRBJ2-7; 11 bases align to TRBD2. The CDR3 has 17 amino acids. Germline CDR1 reads MGHRA; CDR2 reads YSYEKL. J gave up 3 bases and V 1 base, and 8 bases lay outside the gene matches. The chain's CDR3 is CASSQVRLAGSIYEQYF. As DNA, the CDR3 is TGCGCCAGCAGCCAAGTCCGACTAGCGGGAAGTATCTACGAGCAGTACTTC.

The V and J genes are TRBV10-3 and TRBJ2-2; 13 bases agree with TRBD2. The CDR3 is 14 amino acids. V lost 10 bases and J lost 6; bases outside the gene matches: 5. The germline CDR1 and CDR2 sequences are ENHRY and SYGVKD. The CDR3 coding sequence is TGTGCCACCAGGACTAGCGGGGGATCCGGGGAGCTGTTTTTT. Protein: CATRTSGGSGELFF.

The rearrangement links TRBV21-1 to TRBJ2-5; TRBD1, the D gene given by the table, was not confirmed from the DNA. TRBV21-1 is tagged as a pseudogene. The CDR3 runs to 13 residues. The CDR3 protein is CASSLRRGTVRYF. The DNA of the CDR3 is TGTGCCAGCAGCTTAAGGCGGGGGACGGTAAGGTACTTC.

This sequence joins TRBV27 and TRBJ1-5, with no clear D. CDR1 is MNHEY and CDR2 is SMNVEV in the germline V gene (reference sequence). The V end was cut by 0 bases, the J end by 2 bases, with 11 bases between. CDR3 length: 16 amino acids. The CDR3 loop reads CASSLSMGLGNQPQHF. The CDR3 region has the DNA TGTGCCAGCAGTTTATCGATGGGTCTGGGCAATCAGCCCCAGCATTTT.

The rearrangement links TRBV5-1 to TRBJ2-1; tentative D call: TRBD2 (6 bases). V dropped 0 bases and J dropped 4 bases, with 14 bases sitting between them. This CDR3 region has 16 residues. In germline, CDR1 is SGHRS, CDR2 YFSETQ. CDR3: CASSLAGDRRYNEQFF. The CDR3 DNA reads as TGCGCCAGCAGCTTGGCGGGGGACCGGAGGTACAATGAGCAGTTCTTC.

The V call is TRBV6-5, the J call TRBJ2-1; D is perhaps TRBD1 (6 bases). The CDR3 consists of 13 residues. V gave up 7 bases and J gave up 3 bases, with 10 bases separating them. Germline lookup yields CDR1 MNHEY and CDR2 SVGAGI. The CDR3 protein is CASTGTRYNEQFF. The CDR3 region has the DNA TGTGCCAGCACCGGGACACGCTACAATGAGCAGTTCTTC.

J is TRBJ1-5 and V is TRBV10-3; TRBD1 matches at 10 bases. CDR1 is ENHRY, CDR2 SYGVKD, per germline. This CDR3 is 16 amino acids long. J was trimmed by 6 bases and V by 6 bases; bases with no gene match: 11. In DNA, the CDR3 is TGTGCCATCAGCGAGGGGGGACAGGGGACGTTTCAGCCCCAGCATTTT. Translated, it gives CAISEGGQGTFQPQHF.

The chain is built from TRBV5-6 and TRBJ2-2; D remains ambiguous. Trimming stripped 1 base from V and 7 bases from J, with 5 bases between. This CDR3 is 12 amino acids long. CDR1 is SGHDT, CDR2 YYEEEE, per germline. CDR3 bases: TGTGCCAGCAGCTTGTCGTACGGGGAGCTGTTTTTT. It is translated as CASSLSYGELFF.

There are a few counts of this clonotype. V and J are TRBV7-9 and TRBJ1-2, with D unclear. Germline V lookup: CDR1 SEHNR, CDR2 FQNEAQ (reference sequence). The V gene lost 3 bases and the J gene lost 4 bases, with 12 bases spanning the gap. This CDR3 region has 14 residues. In DNA, the CDR3 is TGTGCCAGCAGCTTGCGGGAGAGCTTCTATGGCTACACCTTC. Its protein product is CASSLRESFYGYTF.

The gene calls are TRBV7-9 and TRBJ1-6; D perhaps matches TRBD1 (6 bases). Per germline, CDR1 SEHNR and CDR2 FQNEAQ (reference sequence). The length of the CDR3 is 16 residues. V was trimmed by 1 base and J by 3 bases, leaving 10 bases between them. As DNA, the CDR3 is TGTGCCAGCAGCTTAGAGGGGGGCCTCTATAATTCACCCCTCCACTTT. Amino acid sequence: CASSLEGGLYNSPLHF. The full variable domain, with the rest looked up from reference TRBV7-9 and TRBJ1-6, is DTGVSQNPRHKITKRGQNVTFRCDPISEHNRLYWYRQTLGQGPEFLTYFQNEAQLEKSRLLSDRFSAERPKGSFSTLEIQRTEQGDSAMYLCASSLEGGLYNSPLHFGNGTRLTVT.

The CDR3: CASSLSSTSGRYEQYF. In DNA form, the CDR3 reads TGTGCCAGCAGTTTATCGTCGACTAGCGGGAGGTACGAGCAGTACTTC. The genes are TRBV27 and TRBJ2-7; 13 bases fit TRBD2. The germline V gene has CDR1 MNHEY and CDR2 SMNVEV (reference sequence). J gave up 4 bases and V 0 bases, and 3 bases lay outside the gene matches. The CDR3 totals 16 residues.

This chain uses TRBV5-1 with TRBJ2-2; D remains unclear. The length of the CDR3 is 16 residues. Germline V lookup: CDR1 SGHRS, CDR2 YFSETQ. V dropped 5 bases and J dropped 1 base, with 15 bases sitting between them. The CDR3 loop is CASSYLGAGNTGELFF. CDR3 nucleotide sequence: TGCGCCAGCAGTTACCTAGGCGCCGGGAACACCGGGGAGCTGTTTTTT.

The J gene is TRBJ2-3, the V gene TRBV28, with 9 bases matching TRBD1. Germline-derived CDR1 and CDR2 are MDHEN and SYDVKM. V trimming: 7 bases; J trimming: 6 bases; junction bases outside the gene matches: 8. CDR3 length: 14 amino acids. CDR3 protein: CASKRDRVTDTQYF. DNA of the CDR3: TGTGCCAGCAAACGGGACAGGGTAACGGATACGCAGTATTTT.

There are a few counts of this clonotype. J is TRBJ1-1 and V is TRBV6-2 or TRBV6-3; D is unresolved. The CDR3 is 14 amino acids. CDR1 and CDR2 from the germline V gene are MNHEY and SVGEGT. The ends were cut back, 4 bases at V and 0 bases at J, with 9 bases in the middle. As DNA, the CDR3 is TGTGCCAGCAGTTTTTCGGGGATGAACACTGAAGCTTTCTTT. Amino acid sequence: CASSFSGMNTEAFF.

The V call is TRBV27, the J call TRBJ1-6, with D maybe TRBD1 (5 bases). V shed 4 bases and J shed 7 bases, with 17 bases lying between them. CDR1 MNHEY and CDR2 SMNVEV come from the germline V gene (reference sequence). The CDR3 covers 16 residues. Here the CDR3 reads CASSYLLRTLNSPLHF. The DNA of the CDR3 is TGTGCCAGCAGTTACCTCCTTAGGACATTGAATTCACCCCTCCACTTT.

This clonotype was detected ten times or more. The chain has TRBV29-1 and TRBJ2-3; a weak D match, TRBD1 (5 bases). Deletions cut 2 bases from V and 3 bases from J, with 18 bases between. The CDR3 spans 16 residues. Germline V gene data show CDR1 as SQVTM and CDR2 as ANQGSEA. The CDR3 DNA is TGCAGCGTTGAATCTCCCAGGGAAGTTTTGACAGATACGCAGTATTTT. Its protein is CSVESPREVLTDTQYF.

As for this clonotype: Given a much more abundant clone one base away, this may be a read error. This chain joins TRBV20-1 and TRBJ1-6, with unresolved D. Germline V gene data show CDR1 as DFQATT and CDR2 as SNEGSKA (reference sequence). This CDR3 spans 14 amino acids. The CDR3 sequence: CSTRDRGGNSPLHF. The CDR3 DNA is TGCAGTACTAGAGATCGGGGTGGTAATTCACCCCTCCACTTT.

This clonotype came up a few times. This rearrangement joins TRBV20-1 to TRBJ2-3, with TRBD2 as a possible D gene (6 bases). CDR1 and CDR2 (germline): DFQATT, SNEGSKA (reference sequence). The CDR3 sequence is 14 residues long. The V end lost 6 bases, the J end lost 1 base, and 14 bases lay between the germline ends. The CDR3 DNA sequence: TGCAGTGCGGACTACCCCACTGGCACAGATACGCAGTATTTT. This translates into CSADYPTGTDTQYF.

This clonotype has just a few counts. V and J are TRBV4-2 and TRBJ2-7; D possibly corresponds to TRBD1 (5 bases). The V end lost 1 base, the J end lost 7 bases, and 11 bases lay between the germline ends. Germline assignment: CDR1 LGHNA and CDR2 YNFKEQ. The length of the CDR3 is 13 residues. The CDR3 DNA is TGTGCCAGCAGCCAAGGGACATTGGGAGAGCAGTACTTC. Amino acids: CASSQGTLGEQYF.

The J gene is TRBJ2-7, the V gene TRBV20-1; TRBD2 is a possible D gene (5 bases). The V and J ends lost 1 base and 2 bases respectively, with 15 bases between them. From germline, CDR1 is DFQATT and CDR2 SNEGSKA (reference sequence). The CDR3 sequence is 15 residues long. CDR3 residues: CSARGGLADTYEQYF. In nucleotides, the CDR3 is TGCAGTGCTAGAGGTGGGCTAGCTGATACCTACGAGCAGTACTTC.

This clonotype was picked up a small number of times. This sequence joins TRBV13 and TRBJ1-6; 7 bases are shared with TRBD1. Unmatched junction bases numbered 8, after V lost 3 bases and J lost 12 bases. The germline V gene encodes CDR1 PRHDT and CDR2 FYEKMQ (reference sequence). CDR3 length: 14 residues. The CDR3 protein is CASSFGTDLEPLHF. The CDR3, as DNA: TGTGCCAGCAGCTTCGGGACAGACCTAGAACCCCTCCACTTT.

This clonotype was seen a handful of times. The chain joins TRBV24-1 to TRBJ2-5; 11 positions agree with TRBD2. V gave up 3 bases and J gave up 3 bases; unmatched junction bases: 8. The CDR3 is 17 amino acids. Germline CDR1 reads KGHDR; CDR2 reads SFDVKD. Here the CDR3 reads CATSDHGLAGPKETQYF. The CDR3 region has the DNA TGTGCCACCAGTGATCATGGACTAGCGGGCCCTAAAGAGACCCAGTACTTC.